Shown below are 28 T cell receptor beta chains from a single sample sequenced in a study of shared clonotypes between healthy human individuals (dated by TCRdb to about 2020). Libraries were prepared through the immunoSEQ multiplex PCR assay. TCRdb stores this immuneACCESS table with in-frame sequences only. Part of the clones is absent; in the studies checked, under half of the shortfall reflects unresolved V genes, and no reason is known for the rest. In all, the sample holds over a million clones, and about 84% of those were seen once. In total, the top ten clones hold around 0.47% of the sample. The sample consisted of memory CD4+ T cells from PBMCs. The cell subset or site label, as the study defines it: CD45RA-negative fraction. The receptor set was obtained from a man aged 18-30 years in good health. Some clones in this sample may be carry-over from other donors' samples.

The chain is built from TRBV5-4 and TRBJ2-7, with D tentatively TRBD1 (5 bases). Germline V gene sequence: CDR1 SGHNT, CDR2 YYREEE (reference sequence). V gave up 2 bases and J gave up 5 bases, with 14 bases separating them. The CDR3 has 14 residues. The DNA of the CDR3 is TGTGCCAGCAGCTTTTCTGGGGCCCGGAACGAGCAGTACTTC. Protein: CASSFSGARNEQYF. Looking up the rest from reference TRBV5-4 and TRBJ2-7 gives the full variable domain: ETGVTQSPTHLIKTRGQQVTLRCSSQSGHNTVSWYQQALGQGPQFIFQYYREEENGRGNFPPRFSGLQFPNYSSELNVNALELDDSALYLCASSFSGARNEQYFGPGTRLTVT.

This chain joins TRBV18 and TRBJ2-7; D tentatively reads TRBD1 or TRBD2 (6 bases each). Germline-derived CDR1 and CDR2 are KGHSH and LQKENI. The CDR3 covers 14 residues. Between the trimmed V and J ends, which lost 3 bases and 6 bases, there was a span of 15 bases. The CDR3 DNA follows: TGTGCCAGCTCACCCCCATATGGAGGGGGCGAGCAGTACTTC. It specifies CASSPPYGGGEQYF.

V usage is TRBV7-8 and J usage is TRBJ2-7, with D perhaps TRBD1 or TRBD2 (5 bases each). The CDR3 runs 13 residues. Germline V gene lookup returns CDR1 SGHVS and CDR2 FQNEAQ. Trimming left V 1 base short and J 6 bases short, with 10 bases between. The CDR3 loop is CASSLESGTEQYF. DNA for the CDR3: TGTGCCAGCAGCTTAGAATCAGGGACCGAGCAGTACTTC.

The CDR3 DNA reads TGTGCCAGCAGTTTGGGGGGCGCTTCCCACGAGCAGTACTTC. As protein: CASSLGGASHEQYF. The gene calls are TRBV28 and TRBJ2-7; D possibly uses TRBD1 or TRBD2 (6 bases each). V was clipped by 3 bases and J by 5 bases, with 14 bases between them. Germline lookup yields CDR1 MDHEN and CDR2 SYDVKM. This CDR3 has 14 residues.

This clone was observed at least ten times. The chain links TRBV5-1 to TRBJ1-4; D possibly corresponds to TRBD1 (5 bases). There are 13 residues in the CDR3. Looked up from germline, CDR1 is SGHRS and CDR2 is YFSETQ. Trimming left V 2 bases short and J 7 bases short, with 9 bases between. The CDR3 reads CASSFAGGEKLFF. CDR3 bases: TGCGCCAGCAGCTTCGCCGGGGGTGAAAAACTGTTTTTT.

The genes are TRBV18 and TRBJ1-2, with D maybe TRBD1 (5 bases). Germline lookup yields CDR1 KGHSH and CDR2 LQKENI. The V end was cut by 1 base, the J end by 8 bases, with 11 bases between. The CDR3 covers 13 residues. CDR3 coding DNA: TGTGCCAGCTCACCACAAGGGGACGAGGGCTACACCTTC. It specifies CASSPQGDEGYTF.

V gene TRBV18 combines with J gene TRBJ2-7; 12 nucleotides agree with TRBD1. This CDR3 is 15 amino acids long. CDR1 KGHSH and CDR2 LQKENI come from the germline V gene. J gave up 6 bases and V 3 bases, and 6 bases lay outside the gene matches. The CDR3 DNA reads TGTGCCAGCTCACCGGTCGGGACAGGGGGCACCGAGCAGTACTTC. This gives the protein CASSPVGTGGTEQYF.

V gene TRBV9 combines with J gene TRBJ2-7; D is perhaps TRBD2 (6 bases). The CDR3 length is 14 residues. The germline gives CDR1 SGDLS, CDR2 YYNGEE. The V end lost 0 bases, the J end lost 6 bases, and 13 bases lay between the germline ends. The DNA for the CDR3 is TGTGCCAGCAGCGTAGTCGGGGAGGCGCGCGAGCAGTACTTC. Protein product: CASSVVGEAREQYF.

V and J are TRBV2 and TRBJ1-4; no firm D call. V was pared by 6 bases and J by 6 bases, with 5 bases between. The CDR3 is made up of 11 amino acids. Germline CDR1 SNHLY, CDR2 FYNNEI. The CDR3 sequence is CASSSYEKLFF. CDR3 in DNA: TGTGCCAGCAGCTCCTATGAAAAACTGTTTTTT.

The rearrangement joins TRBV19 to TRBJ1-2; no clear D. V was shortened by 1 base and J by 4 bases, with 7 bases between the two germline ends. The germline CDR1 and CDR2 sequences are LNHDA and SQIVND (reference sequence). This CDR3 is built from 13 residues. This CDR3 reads CASSIVGRYGYTF. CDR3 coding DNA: TGTGCCAGTAGTATAGTGGGCCGCTATGGCTACACCTTC.

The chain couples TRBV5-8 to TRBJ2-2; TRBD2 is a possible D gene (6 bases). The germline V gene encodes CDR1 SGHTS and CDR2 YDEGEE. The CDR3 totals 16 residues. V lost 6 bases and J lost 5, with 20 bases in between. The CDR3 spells CASTPRGGDPTGELFF. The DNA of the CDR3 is TGTGCCAGCACCCCTCGCGGAGGGGACCCTACCGGGGAGCTGTTTTTT.

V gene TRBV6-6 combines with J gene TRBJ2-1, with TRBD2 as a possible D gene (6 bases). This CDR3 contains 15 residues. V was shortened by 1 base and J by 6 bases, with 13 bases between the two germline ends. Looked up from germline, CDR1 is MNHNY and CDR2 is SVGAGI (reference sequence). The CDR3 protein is CASSYWGTLGNEQFF. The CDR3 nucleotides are TGTGCCAGCAGTTACTGGGGGACTCTTGGCAATGAGCAGTTCTTC.

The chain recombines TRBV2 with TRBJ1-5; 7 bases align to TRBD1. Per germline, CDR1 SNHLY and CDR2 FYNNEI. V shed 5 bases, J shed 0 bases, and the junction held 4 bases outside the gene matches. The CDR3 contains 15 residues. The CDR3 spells CASSPGTASNQPQHF. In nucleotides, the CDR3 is TGTGCCAGCAGTCCCGGGACAGCTAGCAATCAGCCCCAGCATTTT.

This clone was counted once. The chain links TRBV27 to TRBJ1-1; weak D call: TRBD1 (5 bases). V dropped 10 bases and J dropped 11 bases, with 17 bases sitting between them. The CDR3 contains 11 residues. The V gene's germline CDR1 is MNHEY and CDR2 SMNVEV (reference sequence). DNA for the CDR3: TGTGCCACATTTCGGTCGGGGGTGGCTTTCTTT. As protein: CATFRSGVAFF.

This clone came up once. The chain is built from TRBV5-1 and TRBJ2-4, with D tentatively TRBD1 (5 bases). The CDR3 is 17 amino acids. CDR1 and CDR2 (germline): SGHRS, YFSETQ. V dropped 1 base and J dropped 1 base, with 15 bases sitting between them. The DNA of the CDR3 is TGCGCCAGCAGCTTGTGGGGCAGCCTTAGGGCCAAAAACATTCAGTACTTC. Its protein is CASSLWGSLRAKNIQYF.

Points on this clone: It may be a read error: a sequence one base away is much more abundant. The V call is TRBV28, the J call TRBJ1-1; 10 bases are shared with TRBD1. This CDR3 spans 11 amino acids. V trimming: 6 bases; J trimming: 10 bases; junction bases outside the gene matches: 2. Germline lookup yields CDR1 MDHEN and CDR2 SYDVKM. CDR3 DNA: TGTGCCAGCAGCTGGGACAGGGGAGCTTTCTTT. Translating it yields CASSWDRGAFF.

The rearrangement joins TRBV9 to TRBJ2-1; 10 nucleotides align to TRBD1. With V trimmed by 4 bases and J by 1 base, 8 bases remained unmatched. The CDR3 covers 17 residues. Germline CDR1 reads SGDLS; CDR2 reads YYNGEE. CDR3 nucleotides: TGTGCCAGCAGCACCTGGACAGGGGGGCCTTCCTACAATGAGCAGTTCTTC. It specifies CASSTWTGGPSYNEQFF.

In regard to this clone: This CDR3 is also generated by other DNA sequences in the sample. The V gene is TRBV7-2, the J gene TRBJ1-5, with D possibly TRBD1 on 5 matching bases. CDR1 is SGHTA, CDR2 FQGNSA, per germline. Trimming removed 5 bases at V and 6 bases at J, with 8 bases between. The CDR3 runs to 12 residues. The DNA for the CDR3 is TGTGCCAGCAGCCCAAGGGGTCAGCCCCAGCATTTT. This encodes CASSPRGQPQHF.

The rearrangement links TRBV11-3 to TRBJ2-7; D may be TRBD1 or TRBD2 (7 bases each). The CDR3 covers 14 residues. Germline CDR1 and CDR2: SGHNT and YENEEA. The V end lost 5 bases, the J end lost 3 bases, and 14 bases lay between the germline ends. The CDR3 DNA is TGTGCCAGCAGCCCAGGGGGGGCTTTCTACGAGCAGTACTTC. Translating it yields CASSPGGAFYEQYF.

This CDR3 reads CARGGLSNYGYTF. CDR3 sequence (DNA): TGTGCCCGGGGGGGGCTTTCTAACTATGGCTACACCTTC. This rearrangement joins TRBV30 to TRBJ1-2; weak D call: TRBD1 (6 bases). The germline V and J ends were trimmed by 8 bases and 0 bases, with 13 bases remaining between them. Germline-derived CDR1 and CDR2 are GTSNPN and SVGIG (reference sequence). The CDR3 length is 13 residues.

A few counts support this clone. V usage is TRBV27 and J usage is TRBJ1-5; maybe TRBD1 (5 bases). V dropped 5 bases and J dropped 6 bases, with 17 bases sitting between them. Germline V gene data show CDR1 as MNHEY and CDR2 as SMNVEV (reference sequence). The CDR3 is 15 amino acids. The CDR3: CASSPQGGRVQPQHF. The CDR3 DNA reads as TGTGCCAGCAGTCCCCAAGGAGGCAGGGTTCAGCCCCAGCATTTT.

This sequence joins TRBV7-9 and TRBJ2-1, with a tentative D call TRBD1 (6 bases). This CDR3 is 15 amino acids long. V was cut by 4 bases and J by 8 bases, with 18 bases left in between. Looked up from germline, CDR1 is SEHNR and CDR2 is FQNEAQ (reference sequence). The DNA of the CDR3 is TGTGCCAGCAGCTGGGCAGGGGCAAAGGGGTATGAGCAGTTCTTC. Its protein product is CASSWAGAKGYEQFF. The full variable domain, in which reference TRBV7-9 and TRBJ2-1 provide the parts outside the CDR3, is DTGVSQNPRHKITKRGQNVTFRCDPISEHNRLYWYRQTLGQGPEFLTYFQNEAQLEKSRLLSDRFSAERPKGSFSTLEIQRTEQGDSAMYLCASSWAGAKGYEQFFGPGTRLTVL.

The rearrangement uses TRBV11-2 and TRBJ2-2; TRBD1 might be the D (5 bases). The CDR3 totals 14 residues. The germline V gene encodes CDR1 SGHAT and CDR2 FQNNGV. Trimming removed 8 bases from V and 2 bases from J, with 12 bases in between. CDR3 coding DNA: TGTGCCAGCTGGGGAACAGGAAACACCGGGGAGCTGTTTTTT. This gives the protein CASWGTGNTGELFF. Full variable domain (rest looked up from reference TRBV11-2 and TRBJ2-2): EAGVAQSPRYKIIEKRQSVAFWCNPISGHATLYWYQQILGQGPKLLIQFQNNGVVDDSQLPKDRFSAERLKGVDSTLKIQPAKLEDSAVYLCASWGTGNTGELFFGEGSRLTVL.

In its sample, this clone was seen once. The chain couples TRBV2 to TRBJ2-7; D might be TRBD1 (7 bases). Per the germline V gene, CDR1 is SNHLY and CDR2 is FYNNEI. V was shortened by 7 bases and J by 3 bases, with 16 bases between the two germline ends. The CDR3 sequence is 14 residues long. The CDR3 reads CASTQGGSRYEQYF. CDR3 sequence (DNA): TGTGCCAGCACCCAGGGGGGATCTCGCTACGAGCAGTACTTC. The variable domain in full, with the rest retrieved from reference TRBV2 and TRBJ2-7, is EPEVTQTPSHQVTQMGQEVILRCVPISNHLYFYWYRQILGQKVEFLVSFYNNEISEKSEIFDDQFSVERPDGSNFTLKIRSTKLEDSAMYFCASTQGGSRYEQYFGPGTRLTVT.

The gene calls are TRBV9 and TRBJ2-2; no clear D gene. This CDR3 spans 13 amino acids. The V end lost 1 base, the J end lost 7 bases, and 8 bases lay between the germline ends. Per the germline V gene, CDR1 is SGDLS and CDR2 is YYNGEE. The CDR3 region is CASSVSSSGELFF. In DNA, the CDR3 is TGTGCCAGCAGCGTAAGTTCCAGCGGGGAGCTGTTTTTT.

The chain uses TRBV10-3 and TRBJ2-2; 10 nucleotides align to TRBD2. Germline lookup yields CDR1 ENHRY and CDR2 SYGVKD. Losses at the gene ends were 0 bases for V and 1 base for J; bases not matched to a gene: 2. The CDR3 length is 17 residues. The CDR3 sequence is CAISESASGRNTGELFF. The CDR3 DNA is TGTGCCATCAGTGAGTCGGCTAGCGGGAGGAACACCGGGGAGCTGTTTTTT.

CDR3 in DNA: TGTGCCAGCAGCTTGGGTAGCAGGGGGCCATACAATGAGCAGTTCTTC. Its translation: CASSLGSRGPYNEQFF. The chain joins TRBV5-4 to TRBJ2-1; 8 nucleotides align to TRBD1. Germline CDR1 SGHNT, CDR2 YYREEE (reference sequence). This CDR3 has 16 residues. With 0 bases clipped from V and 4 bases from J, the junction kept 6 bases outside the gene matches.

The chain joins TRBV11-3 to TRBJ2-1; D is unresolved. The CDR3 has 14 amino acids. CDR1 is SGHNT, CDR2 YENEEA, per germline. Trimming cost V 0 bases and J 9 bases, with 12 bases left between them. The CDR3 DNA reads TGTGCCAGCAGCTTAGAACCTTTGGCAGCTGAGCAGTTCTTC. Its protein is CASSLEPLAAEQFF. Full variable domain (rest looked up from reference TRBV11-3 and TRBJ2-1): EAGVVQSPRYKIIEKKQPVAFWCNPISGHNTLYWYLQNLGQGPELLIRYENEEAVDDSQLPKDRFSAERLKGVDSTLKIQPAELGDSAVYLCASSLEPLAAEQFFGPGTRLTVL.